The rows below give T cell receptor beta chains drawn from one sample of a study of control samples from healthy donors and cancer patients. TCRdb's copy holds only in-frame clones and misses some; the assay was immunoSEQ multiplex PCR. Of 160,000 or so clones listed, roughly 94% are singletons. The specimen was PBMCs. Receptors originate from a man between 60 and 70 years old with colorectal cancer. CDR3s include the opening cysteine and the closing phenylalanine or tryptophan. A D gene is named only where the DNA matches it firmly. Expanded clones get a size class; other rows say once, few or many, or leave the size out.

clone_size j_call d_call v_call cdr3_nt cdr3_aa
- TRBJ1-4 - TRBV5-1 TGCGCCAGCAGCTTGGATGTTAATGAAAAACTGTTTTTT CASSLDVNEKLFF
once TRBJ1-1 - TRBV7-2 TGTGCCAGCAGCCTCCGGGCCCCCAGGGACACTGAAGCTTTCTTT CASSLRAPRDTEAFF
- TRBJ2-7 TRBD1 TRBV6-5 TGTGCCAGCAGTTACTCGGACAGGGGTTACGAGCAGTACTTC CASSYSDRGYEQYF
- TRBJ2-5 - TRBV21-1 TGTGCCAGCGGCAGGGGGCTGAAGACCCAGTACTTC CASGRGLKTQYF
- TRBJ1-2 - TRBV11-2 TGTGCCAGCAGCTATGACAACTATGGCTACACCTTC CASSYDNYGYTF
- TRBJ2-2 - TRBV5-4 TGTGCCAGCACCACCCGTCAAGGGGCTAGGAGGACCGGGGAGCTGTTTTTT CASTTRQGARRTGELFF
- TRBJ1-1 - TRBV10-2 TGCGCCAGCAGTGAGTCGCCAGGGAGAACTGAAGCTTTCTTT CASSESPGRTEAFF
- TRBJ2-7 - TRBV9 TGTGCCAGCAGCGTAGTTGGGGGGGAGCAGTACTTC CASSVVGGEQYF
- TRBJ2-1 - TRBV13 TGTGCCAGCAGCTTTCAGTATGAGCAGTTCTTC CASSFQYEQFF
- TRBJ2-3 TRBD2 TRBV7-9 TGTGCCAGCAGCCGGAGGGTCGGGGGGGGAACTTTCACAGATACGCAGTATTTT CASSRRVGGGTFTDTQYF
- TRBJ2-5 TRBD2 TRBV19 TGTGCCAGTAGGCCCACCGGGACTAGCGGGGGGTCTCGAGAGACCCAGTACTTC CASRPTGTSGGSRETQYF
- TRBJ1-5 - TRBV23-1 TGCGCCAGCAGTCAAGTCCGGAAAGGGGTATATAGCAATCAGCCCCAGCATTTT CASSQVRKGVYSNQPQHF
- TRBJ2-7 - TRBV6-5 TGTGCCAGCAGTTACTCGGAGGGGTTAGCCTACGAGCAGTACTTC CASSYSEGLAYEQYF
once TRBJ1-2 TRBD1 TRBV6-6 TGTGCCAGCAGTTCCAGGGGGGTCGGCATCTTCGGCTACACCTTC CASSSRGVGIFGYTF
- TRBJ1-2 TRBD1 TRBV5-1 TGCGCCAGCAGCGCGGACAGGGGTAGTGGCTACACCTTC CASSADRGSGYTF
- TRBJ2-3 - TRBV28 TGTGCCAGCAGCTTAGTCCAAGATACGCAGTATTTT CASSLVQDTQYF
- TRBJ2-7 TRBD1 TRBV27 TGTGCCAGCAGTTGGGGACAGGGGGCCTACGAGCAGTACTTC CASSWGQGAYEQYF
- TRBJ2-7 TRBD1 TRBV27 TGTGCCAGCAGTTGGGGACAGGGCTACGAGCAGTACTTC CASSWGQGYEQYF
- TRBJ1-2 TRBD1 TRBV29-1 TGCAGCGTCCCCCTAGACAGGGACTATGGCTACACCTTC CSVPLDRDYGYTF
once TRBJ1-1 TRBD1 TRBV15 TGTGCCACCAGCAGAGATCGCACAGGGGGCTCTGAAGCTTTCTTT CATSRDRTGGSEAFF
- TRBJ1-2 - TRBV6-1 TGTGCCAGCAGTGAAGCGCGCAGGGTTCTTAACTATGGCTACACCTTC CASSEARRVLNYGYTF
- TRBJ2-7 - TRBV3-1/TRBV3-2 TGTGCCAGCAGCCAAGAAGGCAGAGAGGGCTACGAGCAGTACTTC CASSQEGREGYEQYF
- TRBJ1-1 - TRBV11-3 TGTGCCAGCAGCTTAACGTCGGACACTGAAGCTTTCTTT CASSLTSDTEAFF
- TRBJ2-2 - TRBV19 TGTGCCAGTAGTATACCTAGGCAGTCCGGGGAGCTGTTTTTT CASSIPRQSGELFF
- TRBJ2-7 - TRBV5-1 TGCGCCAGCAGCTTGGGGGGCACCTACGAGCAGTACTTC CASSLGGTYEQYF
once TRBJ1-2 - TRBV3-1/TRBV3-2 TGTGCCAGCAGCCCATCTATAGGGGTATATGGCTACACCTTC CASSPSIGVYGYTF
- TRBJ1-2 - TRBV9 TGTGCCAGCAGCGGGTATGGCTACACCTTC CASSGYGYTF
- TRBJ1-1 TRBD1 TRBV3-1/TRBV3-2 TGTGCCAGCAGACAGGGGGCGGGGGCTTTCTTT CASRQGAGAFF